The 14 T cell receptor beta chains presented below share a single source sample, sequenced in a study of T-cell memory formation after mild COVID-19. Using its own MiXCR run on the 5' RACE reads, TCRdb lists one record per CDR3 protein. The data hold 30,000 to 45,000 distinct CDR3 sequences, with about an eighth observed a single time. Sequencing was done on a sample of PBMCs or a T cell subset sorted from them (not recorded which). The origin of the receptors is a young man who had mild COVID-19 (a few samples of this study predate the infection). Cell type and time point are not known.

There are many counts of this clonotype. The chain recombines TRBV7-2 with TRBJ1-6; no clear D gene. CDR1 and CDR2 (germline): SGHTA, FQGNSA. The CDR3 runs 12 residues. V lost 4 bases, J lost 2 bases, and 0 bases lay in between. CDR3 sequence reads: CASSSYNSPLHF. In DNA form, the CDR3 reads TGTGCCAGCAGCTCCTATAATTCACCCCTCCACTTT.

This clonotype occurred many times. The chain carries TRBV5-1 and TRBJ2-7; 9 bases map to TRBD2. The CDR3 is 15 amino acids. Germline CDR1 and CDR2: SGHRS and YFSETQ. Trimming at V came to 4 bases and at J to 3 bases, leaving 8 bases not matched to a gene. The DNA of the CDR3 is TGCGCCAGCAGCGCCGGACTAGCGACCTTCTACGAGCAGTACTTC. Translating it yields CASSAGLATFYEQYF.

This clonotype was observed many times. The J gene is TRBJ2-3, the V gene TRBV20-1; 12 nucleotides match TRBD2. The CDR3 is made up of 17 amino acids. The V gene's germline CDR1 is DFQATT and CDR2 SNEGSKA (reference sequence). CDR3 bases: TGCAGCGCCCTCTCTAGCGGGGGGGCGGGTAGCACAGATACGCAGTATTTT. Translated: CSALSSGGAGSTDTQYF.

This clonotype came up many times. V and J are TRBV23-1 and TRBJ1-5, with 10 bases matching TRBD1. TRBV23-1 is assigned to the ORF class and has an uncertain function. The J segment lost 1 base and the V segment lost 4 bases, leaving 4 bases of the junction unmatched. The CDR3 runs to 16 residues. CDR3 DNA: TGCGCCAGCAGTCCACGGACAGGGGGAAGCAATCAGCCCCAGCATTTT. This gives the protein CASSPRTGGSNQPQHF.

The CDR3 DNA reads TGCGCCAGCAGCGGCGGACAGGGGGCATTAGAGACCCAGTACTTC. This encodes CASSGGQGALETQYF. The chain couples TRBV5-1 to TRBJ2-5, with 11 bases lining up with TRBD1. V dropped 4 bases and J dropped 4; count of bases not matched to a gene: 6. The CDR3 totals 15 residues. The germline CDR1 and CDR2 sequences are SGHRS and YFSETQ.

This clonotype was recorded at least ten times. The chain joins TRBV20-1 to TRBJ1-5; D unclear. CDR1 is DFQATT and CDR2 is SNEGSKA in the germline V gene (reference sequence). V was pared by 3 bases and J by 6 bases, with 12 bases between. The CDR3 has 13 residues. CDR3 region: CSASWQVSQPQHF. CDR3 in DNA: TGCAGTGCTAGCTGGCAGGTTAGTCAGCCCCAGCATTTT.

In its sample, this clonotype was seen many times. The chain uses TRBV4-2 and TRBJ2-1; D gene uncertain. The CDR3 runs 16 residues. Trimming shortened V by 4 bases and J by 10 bases, and 23 bases separated the two germline ends. Germline V gene data show CDR1 as LGHNA and CDR2 as YNFKEQ. The CDR3 coding sequence is TGTGCCAGCAGCCCCCAAGTTGGTAGTAGTTTCGGCGAGCAGTTCTTC. This codes for CASSPQVGSSFGEQFF.

The chain links TRBV30 to TRBJ2-1; D gene uncertain. Trimming pared 0 bases from V and 16 bases from J, leaving 13 bases between. The CDR3 has 11 amino acids. The germline CDR1 and CDR2 sequences are GTSNPN and SVGIG (reference sequence). CDR3 region: CAWSVLQGRFF. For the CDR3, the DNA is TGTGCCTGGAGTGTACTCCAAGGGCGATTCTTC.

This clonotype was picked up many times. The chain joins TRBV7-2 to TRBJ2-5; 7 nucleotides align to TRBD2. V shed 5 bases, J shed 1 base, and the junction held 10 bases outside the gene matches. Germline V CDR1 and CDR2: SGHTA, FQGNSA. The CDR3 totals 16 residues. CDR3: CASSAVGGVSQETQYF. Written as DNA, the CDR3 is TGTGCCAGCAGCGCCGTGGGAGGGGTTAGCCAAGAGACCCAGTACTTC.

This clonotype was found many times. The genes are TRBV4-1 and TRBJ2-5, with D maybe TRBD2 (5 bases). Germline V gene sequence: CDR1 MGHRA, CDR2 YSYEKL. The V end was cut by 1 base, the J end by 4 bases, with 10 bases between. This CDR3 region has 14 residues. The CDR3 region has the DNA TGCGCCAGCAGCCAAGTCAAACTAGTAGAGACCCAGTACTTC. It encodes CASSQVKLVETQYF.

This clonotype was seen ten or more times. The rearrangement links TRBV19 to TRBJ2-7; D is possibly TRBD2 (7 bases). Per germline, CDR1 LNHDA and CDR2 SQIVND (reference sequence). This CDR3 is 15 amino acids long. The V end lost 1 base, the J end lost 3 bases, and 13 bases lay between the germline ends. Here the CDR3 DNA reads TGTGCCAGTAGTATAGCCGGGGGGCGAAGCTACGAGCAGTACTTC. This gives the protein CASSIAGGRSYEQYF.

The V gene is TRBV24-1, the J gene TRBJ2-1, with 8 bases identical to TRBD2. Trimming at V came to 4 bases and at J to 2 bases, leaving 9 bases not matched to a gene. The CDR3 sequence is 17 residues long. The germline V gene has CDR1 KGHDR and CDR2 SFDVKD. CDR3 protein: CATSDSFGRETYNEQFF. DNA for the CDR3: TGTGCCACCAGTGACTCCTTCGGGAGGGAAACCTACAATGAGCAGTTCTTC.

This clonotype was picked up many times. The genes are TRBV4-2 and TRBJ2-5, with TRBD1 matching 8 bases. The CDR3 has 16 residues. Germline V gene lookup returns CDR1 LGHNA and CDR2 YNFKEQ. V was clipped by 0 bases and J by 5 bases; unmatched bases: 8. CDR3 protein: CASSQDRSRGLETQYF. The CDR3, as DNA: TGTGCCAGCAGCCAAGATAGGTCCAGGGGGCTGGAGACCCAGTACTTC.

This clonotype has just a few counts. The V call is TRBV10-3, the J call TRBJ1-1, with D possibly being TRBD1 (5 bases). The CDR3 is made up of 13 amino acids. V lost 5 bases and J 4 bases, leaving 11 bases between the germline ends. The germline V gene has CDR1 ENHRY and CDR2 SYGVKD. The CDR3 bases are TGTGCCATCAGTTACTCAGGGTCCACTGAAGCTTTCTTT. Its protein is CAISYSGSTEAFF.